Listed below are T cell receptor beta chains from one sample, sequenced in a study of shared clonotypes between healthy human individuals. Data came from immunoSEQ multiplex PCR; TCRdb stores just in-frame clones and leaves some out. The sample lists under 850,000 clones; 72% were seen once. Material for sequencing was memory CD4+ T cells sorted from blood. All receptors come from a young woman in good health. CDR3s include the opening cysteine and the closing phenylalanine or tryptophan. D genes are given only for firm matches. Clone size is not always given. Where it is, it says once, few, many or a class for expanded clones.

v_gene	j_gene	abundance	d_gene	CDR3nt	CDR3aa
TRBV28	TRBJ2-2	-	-	TGTGCCAGCAGTTTAGTGGTCCCCGGGGAGCTGTTTTTT	CASSLVVPGELFF
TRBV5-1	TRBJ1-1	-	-	TGCGCCAGCAGCCGAGCGACCATTTCCCCAAACACTGAAGCTTTCTTT	CASSRATISPNTEAFF
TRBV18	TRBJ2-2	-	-	TGTGCCAGCTCACCGTGGAATAAGAACACCGGGGAGCTGTTTTTT	CASSPWNKNTGELFF
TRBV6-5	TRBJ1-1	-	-	TGTGCCAGCAGTTACTCGAGAAGTGTCAATGAAGCTTTCTTT	CASSYSRSVNEAFF
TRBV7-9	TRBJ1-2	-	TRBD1	TGTGCCAGCAGCGCCGAAGGGGGCGACTATGGCTACACCTTC	CASSAEGGDYGYTF
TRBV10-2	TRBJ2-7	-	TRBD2	TGCGCCAGTTCCTGGACTAGCTCGTGGGAGCAGTACTTC	CASSWTSSWEQYF
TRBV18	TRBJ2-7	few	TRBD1	TGTGCCAGCTCACCGAACGACAGGGGAACCTACGAGCAGTACTTC	CASSPNDRGTYEQYF
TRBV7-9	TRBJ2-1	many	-	TGTGCCAGCAGCTCGTTGACGCAGGGAGTGGCGAGGGAGCAGTTCTTC	CASSSLTQGVAREQFF
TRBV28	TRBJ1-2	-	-	TGTGCCAGCAGTTTAGGAACTAACTATGGCTACACCTTC	CASSLGTNYGYTF
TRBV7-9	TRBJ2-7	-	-	TGTGCCAGCAGCCCGGGGATGGGCGGAATATCCTACGAGCAGTACTTC	CASSPGMGGISYEQYF
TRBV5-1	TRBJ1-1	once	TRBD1	TGCGCCAGCAGCTTCGGGACAGGGGAGAACACTGAAGCTTTCTTT	CASSFGTGENTEAFF
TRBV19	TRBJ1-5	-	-	TGTGCCAGTATCGGAGAGGGCGGTTTTGGCAATCAGCCCCAGCATTTT	CASIGEGGFGNQPQHF
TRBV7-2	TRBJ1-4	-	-	TGTGCCAGCAAACAAGCCGAAAAACTGTTTTTT	CASKQAEKLFF
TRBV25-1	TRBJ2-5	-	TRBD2	TGTGCCAGCAGTGAGCCCGGACTAGCGGGAGAAGAGACCCAGTACTTC	CASSEPGLAGEETQYF
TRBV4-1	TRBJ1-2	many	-	TGCGCCAGCAGCCAAGGAGGGGCTCTCGGCTACACCTTC	CASSQGGALGYTF
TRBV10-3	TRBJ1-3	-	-	TGTGCCATCAGGAAGGCCTCGGGAAACACCATATATTTT	CAIRKASGNTIYF
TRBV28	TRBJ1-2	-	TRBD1	TGTGCCAGCATTAAGAGACAGGGAAATGGCTACACCTTC	CASIKRQGNGYTF
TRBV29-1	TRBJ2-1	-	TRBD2	TGCAGCGTTCGGACTAGCGGGAGGGCCACGGGGACGTTCTTC	CSVRTSGRATGTFF
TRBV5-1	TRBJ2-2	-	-	TGCGCCAGTTCAGCTGGCTCTAGCACCGGGGAGCTGTTTTTT	CASSAGSSTGELFF
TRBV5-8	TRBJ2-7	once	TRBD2	TGTGCCAGCAGCCCTAGCGGACTTAGCTCCTACGAGCAGTACTTC	CASSPSGLSSYEQYF
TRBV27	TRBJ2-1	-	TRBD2	TGTGCCAGCAGTTTATTCGGCGGCGGGAGCTCCTACAATGAGCAGTTCTTC	CASSLFGGGSSYNEQFF
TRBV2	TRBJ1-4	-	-	TGTGCCAGCAGTGATCGGGTCGGCACAGGTAATGAAAAACTGTTTTTT	CASSDRVGTGNEKLFF
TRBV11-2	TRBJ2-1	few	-	TGTGCCAGCAGCTTAGATGCCTTCCCGTACAATGAGCAGTTCTTC	CASSLDAFPYNEQFF
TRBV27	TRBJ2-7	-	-	TGTGCCAGCAGTTACTACCCAAACTCCTACGAGCAGTACTTC	CASSYYPNSYEQYF
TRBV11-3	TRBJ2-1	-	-	TGTGCCAGCAGCTTAGCCCTTACAAGCTCCTACAATGAGCAGTTCTTC	CASSLALTSSYNEQFF
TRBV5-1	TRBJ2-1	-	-	TGCGCCAGCAGCTTGAATCCAACCTACAATGAGCAGTTCTTC	CASSLNPTYNEQFF
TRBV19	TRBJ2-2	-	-	TGTGCCAGTAGGTCAACAGGAGCCGGGGAGCTGTTTTTT	CASRSTGAGELFF
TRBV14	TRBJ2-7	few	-	TGTGCCAGCAGCTCAAGGGCAGGGCTCGACGAGCAGTACTTC	CASSSRAGLDEQYF
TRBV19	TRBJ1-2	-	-	TGTGCCAGTAGTATACTAGGGGATGGCTACACCTTC	CASSILGDGYTF
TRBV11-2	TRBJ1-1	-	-	TGTGCCAGCAGCTTAGGCCTGAACACTGAAGCTTTCTTT	CASSLGLNTEAFF
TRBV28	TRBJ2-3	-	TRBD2	TGTGCCAGCAGTAAAATGGGAGAGCGGGGAGATACGCAGTATTTT	CASSKMGERGDTQYF
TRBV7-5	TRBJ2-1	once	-	TGTGTCAGAAGTGTGGTAGGACAGGACTACAATGAGCAGTTCTTC	CVRSVVGQDYNEQFF
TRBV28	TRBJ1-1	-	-	TGTGCCAGCAGAGGGCCTTCCACTGAAGCTTTCTTT	CASRGPSTEAFF
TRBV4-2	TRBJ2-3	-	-	TGTGCCAGCAGCCAAGGCCTACGGGATACGCAGTATTTT	CASSQGLRDTQYF
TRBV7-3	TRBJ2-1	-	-	TGTGCCAGCAGCTTAGTCCTGCTCCAGGGTGAGCAGTTCTTC	CASSLVLLQGEQFF
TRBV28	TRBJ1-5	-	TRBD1	TGTGCCAGCAGACCCGGGACAGGGGATCGTCCCCAGCATTTT	CASRPGTGDRPQHF
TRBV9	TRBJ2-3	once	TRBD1	TGTGCCAGCAGCGACAGGGGGGATACGCAGTATTTT	CASSDRGDTQYF
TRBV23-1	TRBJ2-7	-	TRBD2	TGCGCCAGCAGTCAAGTAGCGGGGTCGAACTACGAGCAGTACTTC	CASSQVAGSNYEQYF
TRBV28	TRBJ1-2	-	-	TGTGCCAGCAGGCTAAGTACAGGGAGTTCCTATGGCTACACCTTC	CASRLSTGSSYGYTF
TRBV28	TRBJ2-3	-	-	TGTGCCAGCAGTTCCAGGGGTCTCCTTAGCACAGATACGCAGTATTTT	CASSSRGLLSTDTQYF
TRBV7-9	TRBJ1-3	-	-	TGTGCCAGCAGCAGGGGGAGTACTGGAAACACCATGTATTTT	CASSRGSTGNTMYF
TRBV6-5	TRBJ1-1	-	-	TGTGCCAGCAGTTATGGGGATCTCATGAACACTGAAGCTTTCTTT	CASSYGDLMNTEAFF
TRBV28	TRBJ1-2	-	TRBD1	TGTGCCAGCAGACGCCGGGGACAGGGCCACTTTGGCTACACCTTC	CASRRRGQGHFGYTF
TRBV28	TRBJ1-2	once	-	TGTGCCAGCAGAGACCCGGAGGGCTACACCTTC	CASRDPEGYTF
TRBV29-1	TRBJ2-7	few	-	TGCAGCGTACAAACAAGCTCCTACGAGCAGTACTTC	CSVQTSSYEQYF
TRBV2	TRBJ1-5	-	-	TGTGCCAGCAGTGAATCGTCAGGGTTCGATCAGCCCCAGCATTTT	CASSESSGFDQPQHF
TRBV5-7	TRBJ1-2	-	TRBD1	TGTGCCAGCAGCTTTGACGAGGACAGGTTCTATGGCTACACCTTC	CASSFDEDRFYGYTF
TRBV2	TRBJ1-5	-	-	TGTGCCAGCAGTGAAGCTGGTAGCAATCAGCCCCAGCATTTT	CASSEAGSNQPQHF
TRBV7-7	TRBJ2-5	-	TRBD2	TGTGCCAGCAGCCCCCGACTAGCGGGAGGGCAAGAGACCCAGTACTTC	CASSPRLAGGQETQYF
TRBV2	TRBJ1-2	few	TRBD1	TGTGCCAGCACCAGACAGGGTGCGAATTATGGCTACACCTTC	CASTRQGANYGYTF
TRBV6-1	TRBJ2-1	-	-	TGTGCCAGCAGTGAGGGTAGCAGTCTCTACAATGAGCAGTTCTTC	CASSEGSSLYNEQFF
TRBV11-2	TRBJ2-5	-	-	TGTGCCAGCAGCCCTAGATGGGAAGAGACCCAGTACTTC	CASSPRWEETQYF
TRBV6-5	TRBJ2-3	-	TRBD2	TGTGCCAGCACCGGACTAGCGGGAGGCACAGATACGCAGTATTTT	CASTGLAGGTDTQYF
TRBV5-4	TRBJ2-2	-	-	TGTGCCAGCAGCTTGGGGAGGACCACCGGGGAGCTGTTTTTT	CASSLGRTTGELFF
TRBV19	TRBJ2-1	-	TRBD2	TGTGCCAGTAGTACCCCCAGGACTAGCGGTTACAATGAGCAGTTCTTC	CASSTPRTSGYNEQFF
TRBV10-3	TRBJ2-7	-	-	TGTGCCATCAGTGAGTCGGGATACGAGCAGTACTTC	CAISESGYEQYF
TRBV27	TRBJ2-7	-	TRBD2	TGTGCCAGCAGCCACTCCGGATTAGCGGGTTCCCATCTCGAGCAGTACTTC	CASSHSGLAGSHLEQYF
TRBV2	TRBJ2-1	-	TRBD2	TGTGCCAGCAGGGTCCGGACTAGCGGCTCCTACAATGAGCAGTTCTTC	CASRVRTSGSYNEQFF
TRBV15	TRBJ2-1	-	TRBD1	TGTGCCACCAGCAGAGAACCGACAGGGGCCAATGAGCAGTTCTTC	CATSREPTGANEQFF